This T cell receptor (beta chain) was identified in a study of control samples from healthy donors and cancer patients. CDR3 size: 15 residues. The germline gives CDR1 LNHNV, CDR2 YYDKDF (reference sequence). Trimming cost V 0 bases and J 5 bases; bases outside gene matches: 3. Method: immunoSEQ multiplex PCR; TCRdb's copy keeps in-frame clones and lacks some. The table includes fewer than 45,000 clones, less than 95% detected once. This clone was seen only once. The chain is built from TRBV15 and TRBJ1-4; 7 bases are a match to TRBD1. This TCR was sampled from a woman between 40 and 55 years old with head and neck cancer. The sample comprised PBMCs. CDR3 sequence: CATSRDGTANEKLFF. In nucleotides, the CDR3 is TGTGCCACCAGCAGAGATGGGACAGCAAATGAAAAACTGTTTTTT.